A single sample is the source of the 9 T cell receptor beta chains below, sequenced in a study of cytomegalovirus exposure and HLA in healthy donors. The PCR employed 60 Vbeta primers together with 13 Jbeta primers. This table comes from immunoSEQ multiplex PCR, and its TCRdb copy is limited to in-frame clones, with some not included. The sample contains about 82,000 clones, around 77% of which appear only once. The sequencing input was PBMCs. These receptors were taken from a man aged 50-60 years in good health and CMV-seronegative.

CDR3 DNA: TGTGCCAGCAGCCCCCCGGGCAGGGGGTATACGCAGTATTTT. Amino acids: CASSPPGRGYTQYF. The V call is TRBV5-6, the J call TRBJ2-3, with 7 bases aligning to TRBD1. The CDR3 is 14 amino acids. The germline gives CDR1 SGHDT, CDR2 YYEEEE. The J segment lost 7 bases and the V segment lost 4 bases, leaving 9 bases of the junction unmatched.

The chain recombines TRBV5-1 with TRBJ1-1, with 8 bases identical to TRBD1. V dropped 7 bases and J dropped 2; count of bases not matched to a gene: 4. Germline CDR1 and CDR2: SGHRS and YFSETQ. CDR3 size: 13 residues. CDR3 sequence: CASGGQGNTEAFF. As DNA, the CDR3 is TGCGCCAGCGGAGGACAGGGAAACACTGAAGCTTTCTTT.

The CDR3 DNA reads TGTGCCAGCAGCTTATGGGGGCTCGGCGAGACCCAGTACTTC. Translation gives CASSLWGLGETQYF. The rearrangement joins TRBV13 to TRBJ2-5; possible D gene TRBD1, 6 bases. This CDR3 is 14 amino acids long. Per the germline V gene, CDR1 is PRHDT and CDR2 is FYEKMQ (reference sequence). The ends were cut back, 2 bases at V and 5 bases at J, with 12 bases in the middle.

V is TRBV11-2 and J is TRBJ2-3, with 7 bases identical to TRBD2. This CDR3 region has 15 residues. V dropped 5 bases and J dropped 5; count of bases not matched to a gene: 10. The germline gives CDR1 SGHAT, CDR2 FQNNGV. The chain's CDR3 is CASSPRGKEVDTQYF. The CDR3 DNA sequence: TGTGCCAGCAGCCCGCGGGGGAAAGAGGTAGATACGCAGTATTTT.

The V call is TRBV5-1, the J call TRBJ2-7; 12 bases match TRBD1. Germline loops: CDR1 SGHRS, CDR2 YFSETQ. This CDR3 spans 15 amino acids. Trimming took 3 bases from V and 4 from J; bases not matched to a gene: 5. The CDR3 DNA reads TGCGCCAGCAGCTGGGGGGACAGGGGGCGTTACGAGCAGTACTTC. Translated: CASSWGDRGRYEQYF.

The chain couples TRBV11-3 to TRBJ2-5; 9 nucleotides line up with TRBD2. Trimming removed 4 bases from V and 5 bases from J; junction bases left unmatched: 14. Germline assignment: CDR1 SGHNT and CDR2 YENEEA. The CDR3 is 17 residues long. CDR3 sequence (DNA): TGTGCCAGCAGCTCCTACCTCGGCGGGGGGGGTCGGGAGACCCAGTACTTC. As protein: CASSSYLGGGGRETQYF.

This sequence joins TRBV6-5 and TRBJ1-1, with D possibly matching TRBD1 (5 bases). Trimming stripped 0 bases from V and 5 bases from J, with 10 bases between. Germline V gene data show CDR1 as MNHEY and CDR2 as SVGAGI. The CDR3 totals 14 residues. The CDR3 DNA sequence: TGTGCCAGCAGTTACTCGATGGGGGGGACTGAAGCTTTCTTT. Residues: CASSYSMGGTEAFF.

A single count supports this clone. The chain couples TRBV15 to TRBJ2-3, with D hard to call. The V gene lost 0 bases and the J gene lost 0 bases, with 10 bases spanning the gap. Germline values: CDR1 LNHNV, CDR2 YYDKDF (reference sequence). The CDR3 runs to 16 residues. The CDR3 DNA follows: TGTGCCACCAGCAGAGATCTTGCGCGTAGCACAGATACGCAGTATTTT. This translates into CATSRDLARSTDTQYF.

The genes are TRBV7-2 and TRBJ1-4; no reliable D call. This CDR3 comprises 15 residues. Germline V CDR1 and CDR2: SGHTA, FQGNSA. Trimming shortened V by 5 bases and J by 0 bases, and 10 bases separated the two germline ends. The CDR3 is CASSLRLTTNEKLFF. CDR3 sequence (DNA): TGTGCCAGCAGCCTTAGACTTACAACTAATGAAAAACTGTTTTTT. Full variable domain (rest looked up from reference TRBV7-2 and TRBJ1-4): GAGVSQSPSNKVTEKGKDVELRCDPISGHTALYWYRQSLGQGLEFLIYFQGNSAPDKSGLPSDRFSAERTGGSVSTLTIQRTQQEDSAVYLCASSLRLTTNEKLFFGSGTQLSVL.